This T cell receptor beta chain was identified during a study of blood T cell repertoires in COVID-19. Study at large: Acute-phase and convalescent COVID-19 samples originated in the United States, Italy and Spain.

The V gene lost 5 bases and the J gene lost 1 base, with 14 bases spanning the gap. The CDR3 extends over 15 amino acids. In germline, CDR1 is SGHVS, CDR2 FQNEAQ. Cohort 3 donors were reported recovered after two negative PCRs, clearance, or symptom resolution. Data came from immunoSEQ multiplex PCR; TCRdb stores just in-frame clones and leaves some out. Of about 170,000 clones detected, around four fifths appear once; the ten largest clones hold about 4.6%. This clonotype originated in a woman between 50 and 59 years old who had recovered from COVID-19. Sequences were obtained from PBMCs or T cells enriched from blood (not recorded which). The chain employs TRBV7-8 and TRBJ1-1; D call uncertain. The CDR3 protein is CASSDPTFGNTEAFF. Written as DNA, the CDR3 is TGTGCCAGCAGCGACCCGACTTTTGGGAACACTGAAGCTTTCTTT.